The 25 T cell receptor beta chains presented below share a single source sample, sequenced in a study of identical twins. TCRdb reprocessed the 5' RACE reads via MiXCR and lists one record per CDR3 protein. The sample carries 570,000 or so distinct CDR3 sequences, 9.5% to 10% recorded once. The sample was also reused in another study, on yellow fever vaccine responses in identical twins.

The sequenced sample consisted of PBMCs. The origin of the receptors is a woman under 30 in good health.

This clonotype has more than one count but fewer than ten. The rearrangement uses TRBV6-2 or TRBV6-3 and TRBJ2-5; weak D call: TRBD1 (8 bases). V shed 1 base and J shed 4 bases, with 22 bases lying between them. This CDR3 spans 18 amino acids. Germline V gives CDR1 MNHEY, CDR2 SVGEGT. CDR3 loop: CASSYLIWLSGTGETQYF. The DNA of the CDR3 is TGTGCCAGCAGTTACTTAATCTGGTTAAGCGGGACAGGAGAGACCCAGTACTTC.

The chain carries TRBV12-3 or TRBV12-4 and TRBJ1-3; no reliable D call. This CDR3 contains 15 residues. Trimming pared 2 bases from V and 0 bases from J, leaving 8 bases between. In nucleotides, the CDR3 is TGTGCCAGCAGTTTATGGCAGAACTCTGGAAACACCATATATTTT. Translation gives CASSLWQNSGNTIYF.

This clonotype was detected a few times. The V gene is TRBV6-2 or TRBV6-3, the J gene TRBJ1-5, with TRBD1 matching over 10 bases. Germline loops: CDR1 MNHEY, CDR2 SVGEGT. CDR3 length equals 15 residues. The V and J ends lost 6 bases and 4 bases, in that order; junction bases with no gene match: 6. CDR3 region: CASSWDRGYNQPQHF. Written as DNA, the CDR3 is TGTGCCAGCAGCTGGGACAGGGGATATAATCAGCCCCAGCATTTT.

This clonotype was picked up a small number of times. This sequence joins TRBV7-3 and TRBJ2-7; TRBD1 matches at 9 bases. Germline-derived CDR1 and CDR2 are SGHTA and FQGTGA. This CDR3 region has 16 residues. V lost 5 bases, J lost 2 bases, and 10 bases stayed unmatched. The CDR3 region has the DNA TGTGCCAGCAGCCCCCTCGGGACAGGGTATACCTACGAGCAGTACTTC. It is translated as CASSPLGTGYTYEQYF.

The chain uses TRBV24-1 and TRBJ2-1, with 11 bases identical to TRBD2. V was pared by 4 bases and J by 9 bases, with 10 bases of the junction left unmatched. From germline, CDR1 is KGHDR and CDR2 SFDVKD. CDR3 length equals 16 residues. CDR3 amino acids: CATSDPGLAGFGEQFF. CDR3 coding DNA: TGTGCCACCAGTGACCCCGGACTAGCGGGCTTCGGTGAGCAGTTCTTC.

V usage is TRBV27 and J usage is TRBJ2-7, with TRBD2 identical over 12 bases. V lost 4 bases, J lost 3 bases, and 1 base stayed unmatched. CDR1 MNHEY and CDR2 SMNVEV come from the germline V gene (reference sequence). This CDR3 is 14 amino acids long. Here the CDR3 DNA reads TGTGCCAGCAGTTGGACTAGCGGGAACTACGAGCAGTACTTC. Amino acids: CASSWTSGNYEQYF.

The chain has TRBV14 and TRBJ1-2; tentatively, D is TRBD1 (6 bases). Germline CDR1 and CDR2: SGHDN and FVKESK. V lost 5 bases and J lost 7, with 23 bases in between. The CDR3 totals 16 residues. The CDR3 reads CASSFSSGTSHGGYTF. The CDR3 DNA follows: TGTGCCAGCAGCTTCTCTTCCGGGACATCACACGGTGGCTACACCTTC.

This chain connects TRBV20-1 to TRBJ2-1; D is uncertain. The germline gives CDR1 DFQATT, CDR2 SNEGSKA (reference sequence). The CDR3 is 10 residues long. V was clipped by 2 bases and J by 15 bases, with 11 bases between them. The CDR3 DNA sequence: TGCAGTGCTAGACAGGTTCATGCGTTCTTC. Amino acids: CSARQVHAFF.

This chain joins TRBV30 and TRBJ1-4; D might be TRBD1 (6 bases). V shed 1 base and J shed 7 bases, with 10 bases lying between them. This CDR3 spans 13 amino acids. Germline-derived CDR1 and CDR2 are GTSNPN and SVGIG (reference sequence). The CDR3 DNA reads TGTGCCTGGAGTGAGGGGGGTCTTGAAAAACTGTTTTTT. Its protein is CAWSEGGLEKLFF.

V gene TRBV20-1 combines with J gene TRBJ2-7; no definite D call. Trimming pared 0 bases from V and 1 base from J, leaving 13 bases between. The CDR3 consists of 15 residues. Germline values: CDR1 DFQATT, CDR2 SNEGSKA (reference sequence). The CDR3: CSARDPRGRSYEQYF. In DNA form, the CDR3 reads TGCAGTGCTAGAGACCCCCGAGGCCGATCCTACGAGCAGTACTTC.

This clonotype was observed a single time. The chain combines TRBV28 with TRBJ2-7, with a tentative D call TRBD2 (7 bases). The CDR3 runs 13 residues. Germline V gene sequence: CDR1 MDHEN, CDR2 SYDVKM. The ends were cut back, 7 bases at V and 4 bases at J, with 14 bases in the middle. CDR3 loop: CASIKGGEYEQYF. The CDR3 DNA follows: TGTGCCAGCATTAAAGGGGGGGAATACGAGCAGTACTTC.

This clonotype was seen only a few times. This sequence joins TRBV20-1 and TRBJ2-1, with D possibly being TRBD1 (6 bases). V dropped 3 bases and J dropped 5 bases, with 14 bases sitting between them. The CDR3 totals 14 residues. From germline, CDR1 is DFQATT and CDR2 SNEGSKA (reference sequence). The CDR3 is CSARDRSKNNEQFF. The CDR3 nucleotides read TGCAGTGCTAGGGACAGAAGCAAAAACAATGAGCAGTTCTTC.

This clonotype was seen only a few times. The rearrangement joins TRBV10-2 to TRBJ2-2; D is unclear. V lost 7 bases to trimming and J lost 4 bases, with 10 bases between them. Per germline, CDR1 WSHSY and CDR2 SAAADI. The CDR3 totals 13 residues. The CDR3 reads CASTDYLTGELFF. In DNA form, the CDR3 reads TGCGCCAGCACAGATTACCTCACCGGGGAGCTGTTTTTT.

Written as DNA, the CDR3 is TGTGCCATCAGTGGTGGGGGACAAATTTACTCCTACGAGCAGTACTTC. Translating it yields CAISGGGQIYSYEQYF. The gene calls are TRBV10-3 and TRBJ2-7; TRBD1 is a possible D gene (6 bases). The V end was cut by 4 bases, the J end by 0 bases, with 16 bases between. The germline gives CDR1 ENHRY, CDR2 SYGVKD. The CDR3 extends over 16 amino acids.

This clonotype was counted ten times or more. J is TRBJ2-7 and V is TRBV11-2; no clear D gene. The CDR3 sequence is 12 residues long. Between the trimmed V and J ends, which lost 1 base and 5 bases, there was a span of 6 bases. Germline-derived CDR1 and CDR2 are SGHAT and FQNNGV. The CDR3 loop is CASSLAVHEQYF. CDR3 sequence (DNA): TGTGCCAGCAGCTTAGCTGTCCACGAGCAGTACTTC. Drawing the rest from reference TRBV11-2 and TRBJ2-7, the complete variable domain is EAGVAQSPRYKIIEKRQSVAFWCNPISGHATLYWYQQILGQGPKLLIQFQNNGVVDDSQLPKDRFSAERLKGVDSTLKIQPAKLEDSAVYLCASSLAVHEQYFGPGTRLTVT.

This clonotype appeared a few times. The V gene is TRBV21-1, the J gene TRBJ2-1. TRBV21-1 is an annotated pseudogene. This CDR3 has 13 residues. In DNA form, the CDR3 reads TGTGCCAGCAGCAAAGCGCTGCACAGAGCTTACTACTTC. This encodes CASSKALHRAYYF.

This clonotype came up a few times. The rearrangement joins TRBV6-1 to TRBJ2-7; 8 nucleotides agree with TRBD2. The CDR3 loop spans 15 amino acids. Germline CDR1 is MNHNS and CDR2 is SASEGT. The J segment lost 0 bases and the V segment lost 7 bases, leaving 8 bases of the junction unmatched. Here the CDR3 reads CASTASGGSSYEQYF. DNA of the CDR3: TGTGCCAGCACCGCGAGCGGGGGCAGCTCCTACGAGCAGTACTTC.

This clonotype was seen more than once but under ten times. The chain employs TRBV7-2 and TRBJ1-1; D is ambiguous. CDR1 is SGHTA and CDR2 is FQGNSA in the germline V gene. Trimming removed 0 bases at V and 1 base at J, with 9 bases between. The CDR3 totals 15 residues. CDR3 sequence reads: CASSLASWGNTEAFF. CDR3 DNA: TGTGCCAGCAGCTTAGCGTCGTGGGGGAACACTGAAGCTTTCTTT.

This clonotype has more than one count but fewer than ten. This chain connects TRBV5-1 to TRBJ2-5; 7 bases are a match to TRBD1. The CDR3 has 15 residues. CDR1 SGHRS and CDR2 YFSETQ come from the germline V gene. Germline trimming cut 4 bases from V and 1 base from J; bases unmatched to any gene: 7. The CDR3 DNA is TGCGCCAGCAGCAGGCCGGGACAGCTCCAAGAGACCCAGTACTTC. Its protein product is CASSRPGQLQETQYF. Full variable domain (outside the CDR3, taken from reference TRBV5-1 and TRBJ2-5): KAGVTQTPRYLIKTRGQQVTLSCSPISGHRSVSWYQQTPGQGLQFLFEYFSETQRNKGNFPGRFSGRQFSNSRSEMNVSTLELGDSALYLCASSRPGQLQETQYFGPGTRLLVL.

The chain carries TRBV7-9 and TRBJ2-1; D not certain. The CDR3 length is 15 residues. Germline V lookup: CDR1 SEHNR, CDR2 FQNEAQ (reference sequence). Trimming left V 3 bases short and J 5 bases short, with 14 bases between. CDR3 sequence reads: CASSLGIVLNNEQFF. The CDR3 DNA reads TGTGCCAGCAGCTTGGGTATAGTCCTAAACAATGAGCAGTTCTTC.

This clonotype was picked up a small number of times. This chain joins TRBV5-6 and TRBJ2-1, with D perhaps matching TRBD2 (6 bases). In germline, CDR1 is SGHDT, CDR2 YYEEEE. V was shortened by 1 base and J by 7 bases, with 18 bases between the two germline ends. This CDR3 has 16 residues. The chain's CDR3 is CASSLPGEAVRNEQFF. The CDR3 region has the DNA TGTGCCAGCAGCTTGCCGGGGGAGGCGGTTCGTAATGAGCAGTTCTTC.

The rearrangement joins TRBV7-9 to TRBJ2-7, with D uncertain. This CDR3 region has 15 residues. Germline lookup yields CDR1 SEHNR and CDR2 FQNEAQ (reference sequence). Trimming took 4 bases from V and 2 from J, leaving 15 bases between them. DNA for the CDR3: TGTGCCAGCAGCTCCGTCAATCTGTTAGCCTACGAGCAGTACTTC. It specifies CASSSVNLLAYEQYF.

The chain is built from TRBV15 and TRBJ1-5; D possibly corresponds to TRBD1 (5 bases). V shed 4 bases and J shed 3 bases, with 10 bases lying between them. The CDR3 runs to 14 residues. Per the germline V gene, CDR1 is LNHNV and CDR2 is YYDKDF (reference sequence). As DNA, the CDR3 is TGTGCCACCAGCAACCAGGGCCCCAATCAGCCCCAGCATTTT. This codes for CATSNQGPNQPQHF.

In its sample, this clonotype was seen a few times. The chain combines TRBV7-9 with TRBJ2-3; 7 positions agree with TRBD1. The CDR3 has 16 amino acids. Germline values: CDR1 SEHNR, CDR2 FQNEAQ (reference sequence). The V and J ends lost 4 bases and 0 bases, in that order; junction bases with no gene match: 7. As DNA, the CDR3 is TGTGCCAGCAGCTCTCATAGGGGGCCAAGCACAGATACGCAGTATTTT. Translated, it gives CASSSHRGPSTDTQYF.

This clonotype was observed a handful of times. J is TRBJ2-7 and V is TRBV7-9; 8 nucleotides line up with TRBD2. Trimming took 6 bases from V and 6 from J; bases not matched to a gene: 13. There are 15 residues in the CDR3. Germline V gives CDR1 SEHNR, CDR2 FQNEAQ (reference sequence). The CDR3 coding sequence is TGTGCCAGCAGTCTTGCGGAGGCGGGGGGCATCGAGCAGTACTTC. It encodes CASSLAEAGGIEQYF.